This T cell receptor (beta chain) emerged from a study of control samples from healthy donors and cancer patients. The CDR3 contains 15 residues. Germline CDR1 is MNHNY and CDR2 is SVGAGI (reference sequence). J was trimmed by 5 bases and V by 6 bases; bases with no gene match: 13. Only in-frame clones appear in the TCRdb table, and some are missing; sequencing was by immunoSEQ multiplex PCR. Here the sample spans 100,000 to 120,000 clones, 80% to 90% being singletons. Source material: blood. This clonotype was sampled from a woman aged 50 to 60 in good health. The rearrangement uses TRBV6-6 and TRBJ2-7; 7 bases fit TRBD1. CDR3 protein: CASRHVEGASHEQYF. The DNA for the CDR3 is TGTGCCAGCAGACACGTCGAGGGGGCGAGTCACGAGCAGTACTTC.